The 6 T cell receptor beta chains given below trace back to one sample, sequenced in a study of blood T cells in healthy people across ages. The second PCR ran roughly 6 to 12 cycles with a sample-barcoded 5' primer and J-beta primers. Via MiXCR, TCRdb re-called the 5' RACE reads, giving one row per CDR3 protein. The profile covers approximately 1.5 million distinct CDR3 sequences, with roughly 43% appearing a single time and about 4% taken by the ten largest. Sequencing was carried out using blood. Source of these receptors: a woman aged 18-29 years in good health.

J is TRBJ2-7 and V is TRBV7-9, with TRBD2 as a possible D gene (5 bases). V was cut by 5 bases and J by 6 bases, with 14 bases left in between. The CDR3 spans 13 residues. Germline CDR1 and CDR2: SEHNR and FQNEAQ (reference sequence). The CDR3 coding sequence is TGTGCCAGCAGCCCGCTAGCATCGGGCGAGCAGTACTTC. Protein: CASSPLASGEQYF. Supplemented by reference TRBV7-9 and TRBJ2-7, the full variable domain reads DTGVSQNPRHKITKRGQNVTFRCDPISEHNRLYWYRQTLGQGPEFLTYFQNEAQLEKSRLLSDRFSAERPKGSFSTLEIQRTEQGDSAMYLCASSPLASGEQYFGPGTRLTVT.

A note on this clonotype: The junction does not match germline at one end; this may be a read error. The genes are TRBV6-1 and TRBJ2-1; no clear D. CDR3 length: 13 residues. Per germline, CDR1 MNHNS and CDR2 SASEGT. The CDR3 is CASREAEYNEQFF. CDR3 DNA sequence: TGTGCCAGCAGGGAAGCTGAATACAATGAGCAGTTCTTC.

Concerning this clonotype itself: The junction does not match germline at one end; this may be a read error. The genes are TRBV4-1 and TRBJ2-7, with D possibly matching TRBD2 (6 bases). There are 18 residues in the CDR3. Germline assignment: CDR1 MGHRA and CDR2 YSYEKL. The CDR3 DNA reads TGCGCCAGCAGTCAAGATGCCCCGGGGGTACTGAGCTCCTACGAGCAGTACTTC. Translated, it gives CASSQDAPGVLSSYEQYF.

The rearrangement uses TRBV15 and TRBJ2-1; 9 bases are shared with TRBD1. Germline values: CDR1 LNHNV, CDR2 YYDKDF (reference sequence). The length of the CDR3 is 16 residues. V dropped 0 bases and J dropped 6; count of bases not matched to a gene: 6. In DNA, the CDR3 is TGTGCCACCAGCAGAGAGGACAGGGGTAGGTTCAATGAGCAGTTCTTC. Its protein is CATSREDRGRFNEQFF.

This clonotype was seen a few times. The gene calls are TRBV18 and TRBJ1-1, with TRBD1 matching 7 bases. The germline V gene has CDR1 KGHSH and CDR2 LQKENI. The CDR3 consists of 14 residues. V dropped 4 bases and J dropped 1; count of bases not matched to a gene: 3. The CDR3, as DNA: TGTGCCAGCTCACGGGACAGCAAGAACACTGAAGCTTTCTTT. Protein: CASSRDSKNTEAFF.

The chain links TRBV30 to TRBJ1-2; D not certain. CDR3 length equals 12 residues. Germline V gives CDR1 GTSNPN, CDR2 SVGIG (reference sequence). Trimming pared 2 bases from V and 4 bases from J, leaving 8 bases between. The CDR3: CAWSLAVYGYTF. The CDR3 bases are TGTGCCTGGAGTCTGGCAGTCTATGGCTACACCTTC.